Listed here is a single T cell receptor (beta chain). The antigen is not known. This sample was taken from a study of cytomegalovirus exposure and HLA in healthy donors. A multiplex PCR was run with 60 Vbeta primers and 13 Jbeta primers. Profiling relied on immunoSEQ multiplex PCR, and the TCRdb table lists in-frame clones only, not all of them. The profile covers approximately 130,000 clones, with around 80% appearing a single time and 2.5% to 3% taken by the ten largest. CDR3 length: 14 residues. Trimming removed 6 bases from V and 4 bases from J, with 13 bases in between. In germline, CDR1 is MNHEY, CDR2 SMNVEV (reference sequence). Study outcomes and limitations: Available immune exposure information covered CMV serostatus only.

The V gene is TRBV27, the J gene TRBJ1-3; TRBD1 is a possible D gene (6 bases). The material sequenced was PBMCs. The TCR comes from a boy aged 2 to 9 in good health and CMV-seronegative. Written as DNA, the CDR3 is TGTGCCAGCAGCCCAGGGGCCGAAGGAAACACCATATATTTT. Encoded protein: CASSPGAEGNTIYF.